This T cell receptor beta chain was retrieved from a study of cytomegalovirus exposure and HLA in healthy donors. About the research overall: Most genotyped donors, 65% to 90% of about 360, had Caucasian-associated genetic ancestry. Study findings and constraints: 164 TCR beta chains were listed as cytomegalovirus-associated. As a later analysis showed, several of the most significant clusters appeared to be linked to common viral pathogens. Being productive about 90% or about 30% of the time was typical of most TCR beta V segments in an earlier analysis.

The CDR3 has 14 residues. Germline V gene data show CDR1 as LNHNV and CDR2 as YYDKDF (reference sequence). V shed 1 base and J shed 6 bases, with 11 bases lying between them. In the case of this clone: Its antigen is currently unknown.

The PCR contained 60 Vbeta and 13 Jbeta primers. This table comes from immunoSEQ multiplex PCR, and its TCRdb copy is limited to in-frame clones, with some not included. The sample has 100,000 to 150,000 clones; more than 80% are singletons. The V and J genes are TRBV15 and TRBJ2-3; D may be TRBD1 (6 bases). Sequenced: PBMCs. The clonotype comes from a man aged 30-40 years in good health and CMV-seropositive. The CDR3 reads CATSRARGRDTQYF. The CDR3 DNA is TGTGCCACCAGCAGAGCCAGGGGCAGGGATACGCAGTATTTT.